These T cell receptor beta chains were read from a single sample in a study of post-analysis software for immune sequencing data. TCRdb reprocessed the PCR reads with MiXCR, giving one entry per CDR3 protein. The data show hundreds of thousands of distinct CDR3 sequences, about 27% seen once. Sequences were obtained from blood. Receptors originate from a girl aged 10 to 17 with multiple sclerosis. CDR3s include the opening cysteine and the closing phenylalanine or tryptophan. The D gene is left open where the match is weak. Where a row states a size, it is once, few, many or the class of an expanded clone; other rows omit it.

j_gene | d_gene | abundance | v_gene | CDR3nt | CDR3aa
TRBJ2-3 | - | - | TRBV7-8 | TGTGCCAGCAACTTAAGGCCCAGGGTGGGCGATACGCAGTATTTT | CASNLRPRVGDTQYF
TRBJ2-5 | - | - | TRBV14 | TGTGCCAGCAGCCAAGGGTGGTATCCAATGCTGTCATTCGGGACCCAAGAGACCCAGTACTTC | CASSQGWYPMLSFGTQETQYF
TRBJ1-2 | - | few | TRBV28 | TGTGCCAGCAGTTTAACGGCAGTTCCCCTGTATGGCTACACCTTC | CASSLTAVPLYGYTF
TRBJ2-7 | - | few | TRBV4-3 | TGCGCCAGCAGCCAAGATGGGGCCAGCTCCTACGAGCAGTACTTC | CASSQDGASSYEQYF
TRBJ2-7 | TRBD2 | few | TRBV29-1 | TGCAGCGTTGAAGATAAAGGGCGGGGGAGCTACGAGCAGTACTTC | CSVEDKGRGSYEQYF
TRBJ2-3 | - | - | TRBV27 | TGTGCCAGCAGTTTAGGTCTTCCAGGCACAGATACGCAGTATTTT | CASSLGLPGTDTQYF
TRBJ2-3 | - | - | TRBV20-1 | TGCAGTGCTGCCGACCATTGGGCGGCCGGCGCAGATACGCAGTATTTT | CSAADHWAAGADTQYF
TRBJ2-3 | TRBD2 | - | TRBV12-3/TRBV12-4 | TGTGCCAGCAGTTTTTTCCTAGCGGGGGGACTAGATACGCAGTATTTT | CASSFFLAGGLDTQYF
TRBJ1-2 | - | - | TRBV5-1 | TGCGCCAGCAGCAGGGATTTAATGGATGGCTACACCTTC | CASSRDLMDGYTF
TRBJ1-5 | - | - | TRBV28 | TGTGCCAGCAGTCGCATGGGGGGGTTCACGGCCCAGCATTTT | CASSRMGGFTAQHF
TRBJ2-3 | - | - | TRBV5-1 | TGCGCCAGCAGCTTGTCGCTGTCGGGAGATACGCAGTATTTT | CASSLSLSGDTQYF
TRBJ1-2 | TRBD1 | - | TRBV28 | TGTGCCAGCAGTGATTACGACAGGGCGGTTTTCTATGGCTACACCTTC | CASSDYDRAVFYGYTF
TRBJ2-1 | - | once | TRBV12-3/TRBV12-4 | TGTGCCAGCAGGATCCCACAGGAAAATGAGCAGTTCTTC | CASRIPQENEQFF
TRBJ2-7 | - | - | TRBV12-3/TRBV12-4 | TGTGCCAGCACACGGTTCACGGGGGCCTACGAGCAGTACTTC | CASTRFTGAYEQYF
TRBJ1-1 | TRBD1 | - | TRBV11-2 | TGTGCCAGCAGCTGGGGACAGGCTTCGGGTGAAGCTTTCTTT | CASSWGQASGEAFF
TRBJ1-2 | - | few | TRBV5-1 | TGCGCCAGCAGCTTGGAGGGCAGCTCCTCATCTAACTATGGCTACACCTTC | CASSLEGSSSSNYGYTF
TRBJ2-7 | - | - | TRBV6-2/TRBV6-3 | TGTGCCAGCAGCAACCCCTCGGGGCAGCAGTACTTC | CASSNPSGQQYF
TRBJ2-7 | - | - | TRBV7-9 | TGTGCCAGCGCGGCGGCCTTCTACGAGCAGTACTTC | CASAAAFYEQYF
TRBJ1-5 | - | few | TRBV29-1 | TGCAGCGTTGGACAGCCAGATCAGCCCCAGCATTTT | CSVGQPDQPQHF